The 21 T cell receptor beta chains given below trace back to one sample, sequenced in a study of cytomegalovirus exposure and HLA in healthy donors. 13 Jbeta primers and 60 Vbeta primers were used for the PCR. The data were produced by immunoSEQ multiplex PCR, yet TCRdb's version contains in-frame clones alone and is incomplete. The sample contains more than 100,000 clones, 77% of which appear only once. Sequenced: PBMCs. These receptors came from a woman aged 55-75 years in good health and CMV-seronegative.

The chain uses TRBV28 and TRBJ1-2; D perhaps matches TRBD1 (6 bases). The CDR3 sequence is 14 residues long. The germline V gene has CDR1 MDHEN and CDR2 SYDVKM. V gave up 6 bases and J gave up 2 bases, with 13 bases separating them. Here the CDR3 reads CASSRQVGNYGYTF. CDR3 DNA: TGTGCCAGCAGCAGACAGGTGGGAAACTATGGCTACACCTTC.

This clone has only a few counts. The rearrangement uses TRBV19 and TRBJ1-1; no definite D call. The CDR3 is 14 amino acids. From germline, CDR1 is LNHDA and CDR2 SQIVND (reference sequence). Deletions cut 4 bases from V and 4 bases from J, with 13 bases between. The CDR3 reads CASSTQATSTEAFF. In DNA form, the CDR3 reads TGTGCCAGTAGTACCCAAGCGACGAGCACTGAAGCTTTCTTT.

The chain has TRBV18 and TRBJ2-7; 8 bases fit TRBD1. The CDR3 runs to 16 residues. CDR1 and CDR2 (germline): KGHSH, LQKENI. The V gene end was trimmed by 3 bases and the J gene end by 2 bases; junction bases not matched to a gene: 9. The CDR3 bases are TGTGCCAGCTCACCTCCAGGACAGGGTCTAGCCTACGAGCAGTACTTC. It translates to CASSPPGQGLAYEQYF.

This clone was found once. The rearrangement joins TRBV5-1 to TRBJ2-7; D possibly corresponds to TRBD2 (6 bases). Germline CDR1 reads SGHRS; CDR2 reads YFSETQ. This CDR3 comprises 16 residues. The V end was cut by 2 bases, the J end by 0 bases, with 15 bases between. As DNA, the CDR3 is TGCGCCAGCAGCTTAGGGACTTGGGAGAACTCCTACGAGCAGTACTTC. This encodes CASSLGTWENSYEQYF.

V gene TRBV25-1 combines with J gene TRBJ2-1, with TRBD2 identical over 7 bases. Germline trimming cut 6 bases from V and 7 bases from J; bases unmatched to any gene: 12. Germline V gene sequence: CDR1 MGHDK, CDR2 SYGVNS. The CDR3 is 15 residues long. CDR3 sequence: CASSPIGGSGNEQFF. The CDR3 region has the DNA TGTGCCAGCAGCCCCATCGGGGGGTCGGGAAATGAGCAGTTCTTC.

V and J are TRBV30 and TRBJ2-7, with 7 positions matching TRBD1. The CDR3 spans 14 residues. With 4 bases clipped from V and 2 bases from J, the junction kept 8 bases outside the gene matches. CDR1 GTSNPN and CDR2 SVGIG come from the germline V gene (reference sequence). Here the CDR3 reads CAWTTGTATYEQYF. The CDR3 region has the DNA TGTGCCTGGACCACCGGGACAGCAACCTACGAGCAGTACTTC.

This sequence joins TRBV10-3 and TRBJ2-2; 7 positions match TRBD1. Germline V gene lookup returns CDR1 ENHRY and CDR2 SYGVKD. The V and J ends lost 11 bases and 7 bases, in that order; junction bases with no gene match: 25. This CDR3 contains 18 residues. The chain's CDR3 is CAVNSRPRGSASGGELFF. The CDR3 nucleotides read TGTGCCGTCAATAGTAGGCCCAGGGGGTCGGCTTCCGGCGGGGAGCTGTTTTTT.

In the case of this clone: Mismatch with germline at one junction end may stem from a read error. CDR3 region: CASSVGQGGETQYF. The CDR3 coding sequence is TGTGCTAGCAGCGTGGGACAGGGGGGAGAGACCCAGTACTTC. This chain uses TRBV7-7 with TRBJ2-5; TRBD1 matches 11 bases. The CDR3 runs 14 residues. Germline CDR1 SSHAT, CDR2 FNYEAQ (reference sequence).

This sequence joins TRBV28 and TRBJ2-6; tentatively, D is TRBD1 (5 bases). CDR1 and CDR2 (germline): MDHEN, SYDVKM. This CDR3 comprises 16 residues. The V end was cut by 5 bases, the J end by 1 base, with 12 bases between. CDR3 bases: TGTGCCAGCAGTGAATCCGGACATTCTGGGGCCAACGTCCTGACTTTC. Amino acid sequence: CASSESGHSGANVLTF.

The chain links TRBV4-1 to TRBJ1-5, with 9 bases matching TRBD1. This CDR3 spans 17 amino acids. With V trimmed by 4 bases and J by 2 bases, 9 bases remained unmatched. CDR1 and CDR2 from the germline V gene are MGHRA and YSYEKL. CDR3 nucleotide sequence: TGCGCCAGCAGCCCTGAGAAAGGGACAGGGCGCAATCAGCCCCAGCATTTT. As protein: CASSPEKGTGRNQPQHF.

The chain joins TRBV25-1 to TRBJ2-5; D possibly corresponds to TRBD2 (5 bases). The CDR3 is made up of 12 amino acids. V was shortened by 0 bases and J by 11 bases, with 10 bases between the two germline ends. The germline V gene has CDR1 MGHDK and CDR2 SYGVNS. The DNA of the CDR3 is TGTGCCAGCAGTGAATATGCGGGCAGGCAGTACTTC. Translation gives CASSEYAGRQYF. Full variable domain (rest looked up from reference TRBV25-1 and TRBJ2-5): EADIYQTPRYLVIGTGKKITLECSQTMGHDKMYWYQQDPGMELHLIHYSYGVNSTEKGDLSSESTVSRIRTEHFPLTLESARPSHTSQYLCASSEYAGRQYFGPGTRLLVL.

The chain couples TRBV5-1 to TRBJ1-4, with D possibly matching TRBD1 (6 bases). V was shortened by 0 bases and J by 4 bases, with 7 bases between the two germline ends. This CDR3 comprises 14 residues. Germline V gives CDR1 SGHRS, CDR2 YFSETQ. This CDR3 reads CASSLGQDNEKLFF. The DNA for the CDR3 is TGCGCCAGCAGCTTGGGACAGGATAATGAAAAACTGTTTTTT.

V and J are TRBV5-1 and TRBJ1-3, with D possibly TRBD1 on 5 matching bases. The V gene's germline CDR1 is SGHRS and CDR2 YFSETQ. V lost 2 bases and J 4 bases, leaving 10 bases between the germline ends. This CDR3 spans 14 amino acids. The CDR3 region has the DNA TGCGCCAGCAGCTTAGCAGGGTTGGGAAACACCATATATTTT. Its translation is CASSLAGLGNTIYF.

For the CDR3, the DNA is TGTGCCAGCAGCCTTAGCGGGAGTGGAGAGACCCAGTACTTC. It yields the protein CASSLSGSGETQYF. This rearrangement joins TRBV7-7 to TRBJ2-5; the match to TRBD2 covers 9 bases. The CDR3 runs to 14 residues. The germline gives CDR1 SSHAT, CDR2 FNYEAQ (reference sequence). J was trimmed by 4 bases and V by 5 bases; bases with no gene match: 5.

This clone was detected a few times. The chain carries TRBV28 and TRBJ1-2, with 7 bases aligning to TRBD1. The CDR3 covers 15 residues. Germline CDR1 MDHEN, CDR2 SYDVKM. V gave up 1 base and J gave up 5 bases; unmatched junction bases: 7. CDR3 residues: CASSLFRDSDYGYTF. The CDR3 DNA follows: TGTGCCAGCAGTTTATTCAGGGACAGCGATTATGGCTACACCTTC.

V and J are TRBV7-2 and TRBJ2-1, with D uncertain. The CDR3 sequence is 13 residues long. Germline-derived CDR1 and CDR2 are SGHTA and FQGNSA. The V gene lost 5 bases and the J gene lost 10 bases, with 15 bases spanning the gap. For the CDR3, the DNA is TGTGCCAGCAGCCTCGGCGGAGCCGGGGAGCAGTTCTTC. This translates into CASSLGGAGEQFF. Full variable domain (remainder filled in from reference TRBV7-2 and TRBJ2-1): GAGVSQSPSNKVTEKGKDVELRCDPISGHTALYWYRQSLGQGLEFLIYFQGNSAPDKSGLPSDRFSAERTGGSVSTLTIQRTQQEDSAVYLCASSLGGAGEQFFGPGTRLTVL.

This chain links TRBV2 with TRBJ2-1, with 8 bases identical to TRBD2. Trimming took 8 bases from V and 6 from J; bases not matched to a gene: 6. The germline CDR1 and CDR2 sequences are SNHLY and FYNNEI. This CDR3 comprises 13 residues. The CDR3 DNA is TGTGCCAGCCGGGAAGCGGGAGTCAATGAGCAGTTCTTC. This codes for CASREAGVNEQFF.

This sequence joins TRBV5-1 and TRBJ2-3, with TRBD2 matching over 10 bases. The J segment lost 0 bases and the V segment lost 2 bases, leaving 6 bases of the junction unmatched. The CDR3 contains 17 residues. Germline V gene lookup returns CDR1 SGHRS and CDR2 YFSETQ. The CDR3 DNA is TGCGCCAGCAGCTTTGGGGATAGCGGGGGGAGCACAGATACGCAGTATTTT. This gives the protein CASSFGDSGGSTDTQYF.

The V gene is TRBV6-1, the J gene TRBJ2-7; no clear D gene. CDR3 length: 14 residues. Germline V gene lookup returns CDR1 MNHNS and CDR2 SASEGT. V lost 2 bases to trimming and J lost 7 bases, with 15 bases between them. CDR3: CASSEPPRYREQYF. The CDR3 DNA reads TGTGCCAGCAGTGAACCCCCTAGGTACCGTGAGCAGTACTTC.

The V call is TRBV5-1, the J call TRBJ2-5, with D possibly matching TRBD2 (7 bases). This CDR3 contains 16 residues. Trimming left V 6 bases short and J 1 base short, with 19 bases between. The germline V gene encodes CDR1 SGHRS and CDR2 YFSETQ. CDR3 in amino acids: CASTFNPRGGQETQYF. The CDR3 DNA sequence: TGCGCCAGCACCTTTAATCCAAGGGGGGGCCAAGAGACCCAGTACTTC.

The CDR3, as DNA: TGCAGTGCTAGATTCATAGCCGGGCAGTACTTC. It specifies CSARFIAGQYF. The chain is built from TRBV20-1 and TRBJ2-7; D remains ambiguous. The V gene lost 2 bases and the J gene lost 9 bases, with 11 bases spanning the gap. The CDR3 is 11 amino acids. Germline values: CDR1 DFQATT, CDR2 SNEGSKA (reference sequence).